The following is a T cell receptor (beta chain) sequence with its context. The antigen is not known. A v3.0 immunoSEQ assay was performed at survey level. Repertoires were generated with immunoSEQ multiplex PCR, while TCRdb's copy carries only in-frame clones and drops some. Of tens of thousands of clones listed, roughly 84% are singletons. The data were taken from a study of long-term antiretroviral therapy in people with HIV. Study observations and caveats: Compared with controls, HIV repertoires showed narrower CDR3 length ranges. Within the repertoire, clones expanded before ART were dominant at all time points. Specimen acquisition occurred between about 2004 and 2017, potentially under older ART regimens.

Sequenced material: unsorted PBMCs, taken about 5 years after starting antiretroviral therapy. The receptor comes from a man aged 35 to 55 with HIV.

CDR3 nucleotide sequence: TGTGCCAGCAGTGAAAACAGGGGAGGCAATCAGCCCCAGCATTTT. It translates to CASSENRGGNQPQHF. The V call is TRBV6-1, the J call TRBJ1-5, with 7 bases identical to TRBD1. V lost 2 bases and J lost 2; bases outside the gene matches: 3. The CDR3 loop spans 15 amino acids. Germline V gene data show CDR1 as MNHNS and CDR2 as SASEGT.